These T cell receptor beta chains were read from a single sample in a study of blood T cells in healthy people across ages. TCRdb ran MiXCR on the 5' RACE reads and lists one entry per CDR3 protein. This repertoire shows about 1 million distinct CDR3 sequences, 40% to 55% found once; its top ten account for over 15%. Sequencing used blood. The receptors stem from a woman in her fifties or sixties in good health. Both conserved end residues are trimmed from each CDR3. A clone size is listed for some rows: how often the clone was seen (once, few, many), or a class if it is expanded.

CDR3 protein: ASSNCWGGDYEQY; clone size: NA; V gene: TRBV21-1; J gene: TRBJ2-7
CDR3 protein: ASSSKLAGSDEQY; clone size: NA; V gene: TRBV11-1; J gene: NA
CDR3 protein: SVLGHKVSGELF; clone size: NA; V gene: TRBV29-1; J gene: TRBJ2-2
CDR3 protein: ASSLGGGRDRVWDYEQY; clone size: few; V gene: TRBV7-8; J gene: TRBJ2-7
CDR3 protein: ASSQELAGGHHSYNEQF; clone size: NA; V gene: TRBV4-1; J gene: TRBJ2-1
CDR3 protein: ASRIQGLGYT; clone size: few; V gene: TRBV28; J gene: TRBJ1-2
CDR3 protein: ASGVDRGKTQY; clone size: NA; V gene: TRBV12-5; J gene: NA
CDR3 protein: ATSDGGISYNEQY; clone size: NA; V gene: TRBV24-1; J gene: NA
CDR3 protein: ASSQVPGGQETQY; clone size: few; V gene: TRBV4-1; J gene: NA
CDR3 protein: ASSLPGLGHEQY; clone size: NA; V gene: TRBV12-3/TRBV12-4; J gene: NA
CDR3 protein: VSSSHITSYEQY; clone size: NA; V gene: TRBV7-2; J gene: TRBJ2-7
CDR3 protein: ASSFRTGHTDTQY; clone size: many; V gene: TRBV28; J gene: TRBJ2-3
CDR3 protein: ASSKRETHEQF; clone size: few; V gene: TRBV6-2/TRBV6-3; J gene: TRBJ2-1
CDR3 protein: SARDPRGNTDTQY; clone size: few; V gene: TRBV20-1; J gene: TRBJ2-3
CDR3 protein: SARDPAGGLGETQY; clone size: NA; V gene: TRBV20-1; J gene: TRBJ2-5
CDR3 protein: ASSRSDSGNTIY; clone size: NA; V gene: TRBV9; J gene: TRBJ1-3
CDR3 protein: ASAFKAGASEQY; clone size: few; V gene: TRBV2; J gene: NA
CDR3 protein: ASSSNPAVYSNQPQH; clone size: NA; V gene: TRBV6-2/TRBV6-3; J gene: TRBJ1-5
CDR3 protein: ASRGDRGTDQPQH; clone size: once; V gene: TRBV2; J gene: TRBJ1-5
CDR3 protein: ASSFIAFSGANVLT; clone size: NA; V gene: TRBV5-1; J gene: TRBJ2-6
CDR3 protein: ASSQHGGRITGELF; clone size: NA; V gene: TRBV3-1; J gene: TRBJ2-2
CDR3 protein: ASSAATGGQPQH; clone size: few; V gene: TRBV2; J gene: TRBJ1-5
CDR3 protein: ASSQEYRSSTDTQY; clone size: few; V gene: TRBV4-1; J gene: TRBJ2-3
CDR3 protein: ASSLAGIHTGELF; clone size: NA; V gene: TRBV5-6; J gene: TRBJ2-2
CDR3 protein: ASSLDLSGRAPNEQF; clone size: few; V gene: TRBV11-2; J gene: TRBJ2-1
CDR3 protein: SARDGLPKVGKIEQY; clone size: NA; V gene: TRBV20-1; J gene: TRBJ2-7
CDR3 protein: ASSVTYSNQPQH; clone size: few; V gene: TRBV10-2; J gene: TRBJ1-5
CDR3 protein: ASSVAGRRPDTQY; clone size: NA; V gene: TRBV9; J gene: TRBJ2-3
CDR3 protein: AGSPQGQAFGGTEAF; clone size: NA; V gene: TRBV5-1; J gene: TRBJ1-1
CDR3 protein: SARGVGSYNSPLH; clone size: NA; V gene: TRBV20-1; J gene: TRBJ1-6
CDR3 protein: GISEVGRARETQY; clone size: NA; V gene: TRBV10-3; J gene: TRBJ2-5
CDR3 protein: SAIDPGEETQY; clone size: many; V gene: TRBV20-1; J gene: TRBJ2-5
CDR3 protein: ATSRDRTSYNEQF; clone size: NA; V gene: TRBV15; J gene: TRBJ2-1
CDR3 protein: ASSLGLRPNEQF; clone size: NA; V gene: TRBV5-1; J gene: TRBJ2-1
CDR3 protein: ASSPGSEGYNEQF; clone size: NA; V gene: TRBV6-1; J gene: TRBJ2-1
CDR3 protein: SARPGTSNEQF; clone size: NA; V gene: TRBV20-1; J gene: TRBJ2-1
CDR3 protein: ASSQEAAARGREQF; clone size: NA; V gene: TRBV4-1; J gene: TRBJ2-1
CDR3 protein: ASSLGATPFCTDAQY; clone size: NA; V gene: TRBV12-3/TRBV12-4; J gene: TRBJ2-3
CDR3 protein: AWKSGQGNAF; clone size: NA; V gene: TRBV30; J gene: TRBJ1-1
CDR3 protein: ASSGPDSRRPRNTDTQY; clone size: NA; V gene: TRBV6-1; J gene: TRBJ2-3
CDR3 protein: AWSAPGLPIYGYT; clone size: few; V gene: TRBV30; J gene: TRBJ1-2
CDR3 protein: SAPDRGNGYNEQF; clone size: NA; V gene: TRBV29-1; J gene: TRBJ2-1
CDR3 protein: ASSLSRGANEQY; clone size: NA; V gene: TRBV27; J gene: TRBJ2-7
CDR3 protein: ASSWQGRNQPQH; clone size: once; V gene: TRBV12-3/TRBV12-4; J gene: TRBJ1-5